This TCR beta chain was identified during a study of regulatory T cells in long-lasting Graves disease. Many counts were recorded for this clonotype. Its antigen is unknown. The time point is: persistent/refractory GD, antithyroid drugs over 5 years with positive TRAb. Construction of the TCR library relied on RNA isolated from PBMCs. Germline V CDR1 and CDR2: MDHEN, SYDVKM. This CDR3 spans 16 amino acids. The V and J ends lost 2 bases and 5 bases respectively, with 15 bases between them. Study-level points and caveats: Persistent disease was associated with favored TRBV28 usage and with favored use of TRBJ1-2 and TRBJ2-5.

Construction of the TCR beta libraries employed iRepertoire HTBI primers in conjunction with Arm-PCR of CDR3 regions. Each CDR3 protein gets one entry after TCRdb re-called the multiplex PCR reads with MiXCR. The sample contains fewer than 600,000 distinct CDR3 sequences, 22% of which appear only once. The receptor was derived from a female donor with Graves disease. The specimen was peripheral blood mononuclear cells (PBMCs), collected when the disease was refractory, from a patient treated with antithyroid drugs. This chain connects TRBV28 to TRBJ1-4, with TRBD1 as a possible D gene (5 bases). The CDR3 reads CASSLSRGRINEKLFF. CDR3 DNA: TGTGCCAGCAGTTTAAGCCGGGGACGGATAAATGAAAAACTGTTTTTT.